Below, 29 T cell receptor beta chains from the same sample are listed, as sequenced in a study of blood T cell repertoires in COVID-19. Assay used: immunoSEQ multiplex PCR; TCRdb lists only in-frame clones, some missing. The sample records approximately 140,000 clones, 87% being singletons. The sample comprised peripheral blood. These receptors were collected from a woman aged 55-75 years with active or convalescent COVID-19.

The rearrangement joins TRBV18 to TRBJ1-1; D uncertain. CDR3 length: 14 amino acids. The germline V and J ends were trimmed by 4 bases and 4 bases, with 13 bases remaining between them. Germline lookup yields CDR1 KGHSH and CDR2 LQKENI. CDR3 amino acids: CASSLTDGGTEAFF. CDR3 DNA sequence: TGTGCCAGCTCACTCACAGACGGAGGCACTGAAGCTTTCTTT.

This sequence joins TRBV10-3 and TRBJ1-1; 9 bases fit TRBD1. Germline-derived CDR1 and CDR2 are ENHRY and SYGVKD. CDR3 length: 14 residues. J was trimmed by 1 base and V by 9 bases; bases with no gene match: 6. CDR3 in amino acids: CAITQGAGNTEAFF. Here the CDR3 DNA reads TGTGCCATAACACAGGGGGCTGGGAACACTGAAGCTTTCTTT.

The J gene is TRBJ2-1, the V gene TRBV19; D remains unclear. CDR1 is LNHDA, CDR2 SQIVND, per germline (reference sequence). The length of the CDR3 is 14 residues. Trimming shortened V by 3 bases and J by 7 bases, and 13 bases separated the two germline ends. The CDR3 loop is CASSMRQHRNEQFF. CDR3 in DNA: TGTGCCAGTAGTATGAGGCAGCATCGAAATGAGCAGTTCTTC.

This sequence joins TRBV7-2 and TRBJ2-1, with 10 bases lining up with TRBD2. V gave up 3 bases and J gave up 2 bases; unmatched junction bases: 1. Germline CDR1 SGHTA, CDR2 FQGNSA. The CDR3 sequence is 15 residues long. CDR3 nucleotides: TGTGCCAGCAGCTTGAGCGGGGGGGCCTACAATGAGCAGTTCTTC. Amino acids: CASSLSGGAYNEQFF.

This clone came up once. This rearrangement joins TRBV4-3 to TRBJ1-1; perhaps TRBD1 as D (5 bases). This CDR3 has 15 residues. V was cut by 2 bases and J by 5 bases, with 15 bases left in between. Germline loops: CDR1 LGHNA, CDR2 YSLEER. The CDR3 nucleotides read TGCGCCAGCAGCCAATCTCCGGGGGTGGGGACTGAAGCTTTCTTT. It translates to CASSQSPGVGTEAFF.

This chain links TRBV11-2 with TRBJ1-5, with a tentative D call TRBD1 (5 bases). This CDR3 is built from 17 residues. Germline V gives CDR1 SGHAT, CDR2 FQNNGV. Deletions cut 0 bases from V and 0 bases from J, with 12 bases between. Written as DNA, the CDR3 is TGTGCCAGCAGCTTAGATCCAGACAGCCATAGCAATCAGCCCCAGCATTTT. This sequence encodes CASSLDPDSHSNQPQHF.

This clone was seen just once. The chain links TRBV7-9 to TRBJ2-1, with 10 bases that match TRBD2. The V segment lost 4 bases and the J segment 5 bases; nucleotides outside the gene matches: 8. This CDR3 contains 16 residues. CDR1 is SEHNR and CDR2 is FQNEAQ in the germline V gene (reference sequence). The CDR3 loop reads CASSSWTSGINNEQFF. CDR3 in DNA: TGTGCCAGCAGCTCTTGGACTAGCGGAATTAACAATGAGCAGTTCTTC.

The chain uses TRBV9 and TRBJ1-3; no reliable D call. Trimming pared 2 bases from V and 0 bases from J, leaving 6 bases between. There are 14 residues in the CDR3. CDR1 is SGDLS, CDR2 YYNGEE, per germline. The CDR3 DNA reads TGTGCCAGCAGCGTTGAGAACTCTGGAAACACCATATATTTT. It translates to CASSVENSGNTIYF.

A note on this clone: Germline is not matched at one junction end, which may reflect a read error. The genes are TRBV7-8 and TRBJ2-3; 8 bases are shared with TRBD2. This CDR3 region has 16 residues. CDR1 SGHVS and CDR2 FQNEAQ come from the germline V gene. CDR3 coding DNA: TGTCCCAGCAGCTTCGTCGGGGGGGGGTGGACAGATACGCAGTATTTT. This translates into CPSSFVGGGWTDTQYF.

V is TRBV4-3 and J is TRBJ2-1; no clear D gene. The CDR3 is 13 amino acids. CDR1 LGHNA and CDR2 YSLEER come from the germline V gene. With 0 bases removed from V and 5 bases from J, the gap between germline ends came to 5 bases. The CDR3 loop is CASSQDLDNEQFF. Here the CDR3 DNA reads TGCGCCAGCAGCCAAGATCTCGACAATGAGCAGTTCTTC.

The chain uses TRBV3-1 (or the pseudogene TRBV3-2) and TRBJ2-5, with 11 bases aligning to TRBD2. The length of the CDR3 is 18 residues. Germline CDR1 LGHDT, CDR2 YNNKEL (reference sequence). Germline trimming cut 2 bases from V and 4 bases from J; bases unmatched to any gene: 12. Here the CDR3 DNA reads TGTGCCAGCAGCCAAATAGCGGGGGGGCCATCGTGGGGAGAGACCCAGTACTTC. Protein: CASSQIAGGPSWGETQYF.

This clone appeared once. The chain is built from TRBV15 and TRBJ2-3, with TRBD2 identical over 7 bases. The CDR3 has 14 residues. J lost 8 bases, V lost 4 bases, and 9 bases had no gene match. The V gene's germline CDR1 is LNHNV and CDR2 YYDKDF (reference sequence). The CDR3 DNA sequence: TGTGCCACCAGCACTTTTCGGGGGGAAATTACGCAGTATTTT. Translating it yields CATSTFRGEITQYF. The full variable domain, its missing parts supplied by reference TRBV15 and TRBJ2-3, is DAMVIQNPRYQVTQFGKPVTLSCSQTLNHNVMYWYQQKSSQAPKLLFHYYDKDFNNEADTPDNFQSRRPNTSFCFLDIRSPGLGDTAMYLCATSTFRGEITQYFGPGTRLTVL.

The genes are TRBV12-3 or TRBV12-4 and TRBJ1-3, with a tentative D call TRBD1 (5 bases). Trimming cost V 6 bases and J 3 bases, with 9 bases left between them. The CDR3 extends over 13 amino acids. In nucleotides, the CDR3 is TGTGCCAGCAGCCGAAGGGGTGGAAACACCATATATTTT. Its protein is CASSRRGGNTIYF.

This rearrangement joins TRBV13 to TRBJ2-7, with D perhaps matching TRBD2 (6 bases). V dropped 6 bases and J dropped 7 bases, with 22 bases sitting between them. The CDR3 consists of 15 residues. Germline V lookup: CDR1 PRHDT, CDR2 FYEKMQ (reference sequence). CDR3: CASSFRDFSRGEQYF. In DNA form, the CDR3 reads TGTGCCAGCAGTTTTCGGGACTTCTCACGGGGGGAGCAGTACTTC.

The chain couples TRBV11-2 to TRBJ1-2; a possible D gene is TRBD1 (6 bases). The CDR3 is made up of 16 amino acids. Trimming stripped 5 bases from V and 2 bases from J, with 18 bases between. CDR1 and CDR2 (germline): SGHAT, FQNNGV. The CDR3 protein is CASSLLFTGPNYGYTF. In nucleotides, the CDR3 is TGTGCCAGCAGCCTCCTCTTCACAGGGCCCAACTATGGCTACACCTTC.

The rearrangement uses TRBV12-5 and TRBJ1-1; D remains unclear. Germline V lookup: CDR1 LGHNT, CDR2 FRNRAP. V was trimmed by 0 bases and J by 5 bases, leaving 13 bases between them. The length of the CDR3 is 15 residues. The CDR3 DNA reads as TGTGCTAGTGGTTTGGTCGGAGGAAGTTGGACTGAAGCTTTCTTT. Translating it yields CASGLVGGSWTEAFF.

The rearrangement joins TRBV13 to TRBJ2-7; D is possibly TRBD1 (6 bases). Looked up from germline, CDR1 is PRHDT and CDR2 is FYEKMQ (reference sequence). The CDR3 runs to 15 residues. Trimming left V 5 bases short and J 3 bases short, with 17 bases between. Here the CDR3 reads CASSPPTGSSYEQYF. The CDR3 DNA is TGTGCCAGCAGCCCCCCCACAGGGTCCAGCTACGAGCAGTACTTC.

This clone has a single count. The chain combines TRBV2 with TRBJ1-3; D call uncertain. This CDR3 is 15 amino acids long. V shed 1 base and J shed 0 bases, with 7 bases lying between them. From germline, CDR1 is SNHLY and CDR2 FYNNEI. In nucleotides, the CDR3 is TGTGCCAGCAGTGAAGTCGGAGACTCTGGAAACACCATATATTTT. This sequence encodes CASSEVGDSGNTIYF.

This clone appeared a single time. The chain has TRBV18 and TRBJ1-6; D is undetermined. The CDR3 length is 17 residues. CDR1 and CDR2 (germline): KGHSH, LQKENI. V lost 2 bases, J lost 2 bases, and 13 bases lay in between. The CDR3 bases are TGTGCCAGCTCACCAGCGGGTAGGGATCCCTATAATTCACCCCTCCACTTT. Protein: CASSPAGRDPYNSPLHF.

The table lists this clone with a count of one. The CDR3 bases are TGTGCCAGCAGCTTAGAGGGGGCTGTTTTAGGTAATGAGCAGTTCTTC. Translating gives CASSLEGAVLGNEQFF. This chain links TRBV7-2 with TRBJ2-1, with 7 bases that match TRBD1. This CDR3 is 16 amino acids long. The trim removed 1 base at V and 7 bases at J, leaving 10 bases unmatched. The germline gives CDR1 SGHTA, CDR2 FQGNSA.

This chain uses TRBV7-3 with TRBJ2-7; a weak D match, TRBD1 (5 bases). CDR3 length: 15 residues. Germline CDR1 and CDR2: SGHTA and FQGTGA. V lost 5 bases and J 3 bases, leaving 17 bases between the germline ends. CDR3 nucleotides: TGTGCCAGCAGCCTAGGGGTGGGTGCGCTCTACGAGCAGTACTTC. This gives the protein CASSLGVGALYEQYF.

The chain carries TRBV20-1 and TRBJ2-3; D is possibly TRBD2 (6 bases). The CDR3 sequence is 11 residues long. Germline CDR1 reads DFQATT; CDR2 reads SNEGSKA (reference sequence). V shed 3 bases and J shed 6 bases, with 7 bases lying between them. Here the CDR3 reads CSASRGDTQYF. The CDR3 DNA reads as TGCAGTGCTAGTCGGGGGGATACGCAGTATTTT.

The chain uses TRBV7-9 and TRBJ2-7; D not certain. The germline CDR1 and CDR2 sequences are SEHNR and FQNEAQ (reference sequence). V shed 2 bases and J shed 0 bases, with 5 bases lying between them. The CDR3 is 13 residues long. The CDR3 DNA follows: TGTGCCAGCAGCTTACGCGTCTCCTACGAGCAGTACTTC. Residues: CASSLRVSYEQYF.

A single count supports this clone. This chain connects TRBV3-1 (or the pseudogene TRBV3-2) to TRBJ2-7; TRBD2 agrees at 9 bases. The CDR3 is 13 amino acids. V lost 6 bases and J lost 4; bases outside the gene matches: 4. Germline-derived CDR1 and CDR2 are LGHDT and YNNKEL (reference sequence). CDR3: CASRSTSGYEQYF. DNA of the CDR3: TGTGCCAGCAGGTCGACTAGCGGTTACGAGCAGTACTTC.

V usage is TRBV6-5 and J usage is TRBJ1-1; 8 bases line up with TRBD1. Germline loops: CDR1 MNHEY, CDR2 SVGAGI. The CDR3 length is 14 residues. J gave up 3 bases and V 6 bases, and 6 bases lay outside the gene matches. DNA of the CDR3: TGTGCCAGCAGCGGACAGGGAGGGGACACTGAAGCTTTCTTT. Translated, it gives CASSGQGGDTEAFF.

The chain couples TRBV10-2 to TRBJ1-1; D gene uncertain. The germline CDR1 and CDR2 sequences are WSHSY and SAAADI. The CDR3 loop spans 13 amino acids. V lost 4 bases, J lost 5 bases, and 11 bases lay in between. The CDR3 here is CASSAGRETEAFF. For the CDR3, the DNA is TGCGCCAGCAGTGCCGGGAGAGAAACTGAAGCTTTCTTT.

The rearrangement links TRBV2 to TRBJ2-2; D uncertain. The CDR3 loop spans 13 amino acids. The V gene lost 6 bases and the J gene lost 5 bases, with 10 bases spanning the gap. CDR1 is SNHLY, CDR2 FYNNEI, per germline. The CDR3 DNA is TGTGCCAGCAGCAGAGACATAACCGGGGAGCTGTTTTTT. As protein: CASSRDITGELFF.

This clone came up once. This chain connects TRBV10-1 to TRBJ2-1; 12 bases fit TRBD1. CDR1 and CDR2 from the germline V gene are WNHNN and SYGVQD (reference sequence). The V gene end was trimmed by 7 bases and the J gene end by 9 bases; junction bases not matched to a gene: 7. CDR3 size: 14 residues. CDR3 sequence: CASTPGQGASEQFF. DNA of the CDR3: TGCGCCAGCACCCCGGGACAGGGGGCCTCTGAGCAGTTCTTC.

The gene calls are TRBV10-3 and TRBJ2-3; 9 nucleotides align to TRBD2. Germline assignment: CDR1 ENHRY and CDR2 SYGVKD. The CDR3 loop spans 16 amino acids. The trim removed 3 bases at V and 1 base at J, leaving 5 bases unmatched. DNA of the CDR3: TGTGCCATCAGTGAAGATAGCGGGGGTCGCACAGATACGCAGTATTTT. Translation gives CAISEDSGGRTDTQYF.